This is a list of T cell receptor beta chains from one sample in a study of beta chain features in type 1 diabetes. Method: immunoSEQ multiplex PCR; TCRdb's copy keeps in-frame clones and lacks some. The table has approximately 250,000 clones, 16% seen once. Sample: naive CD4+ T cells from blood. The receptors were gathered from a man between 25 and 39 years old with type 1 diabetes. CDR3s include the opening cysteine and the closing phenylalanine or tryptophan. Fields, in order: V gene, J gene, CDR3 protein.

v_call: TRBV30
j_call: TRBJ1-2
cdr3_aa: CAWSADRGRNGYTF

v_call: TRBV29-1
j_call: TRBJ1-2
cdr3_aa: CSVGRDTGYGYTF

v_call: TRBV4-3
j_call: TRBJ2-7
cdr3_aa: CASSPYGFNSYEQYF

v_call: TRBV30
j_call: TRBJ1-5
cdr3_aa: CAWRRQGLSNQPQHF

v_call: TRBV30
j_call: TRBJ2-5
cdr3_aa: CAWSRGGTDQETQYF

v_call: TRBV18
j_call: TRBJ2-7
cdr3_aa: CASSPVSSSYEQYF

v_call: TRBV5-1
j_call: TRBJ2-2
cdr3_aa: CASSLAGDTGELFF

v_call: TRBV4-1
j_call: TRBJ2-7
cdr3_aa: CASSQVSYF

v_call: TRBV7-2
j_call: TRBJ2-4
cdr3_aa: CASSPGGLDIQYF

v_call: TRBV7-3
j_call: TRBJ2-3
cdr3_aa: CASSGADTQYF

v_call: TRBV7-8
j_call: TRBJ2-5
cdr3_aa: CASSLRPAQETQYF

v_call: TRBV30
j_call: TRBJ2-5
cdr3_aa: CAWSLQKTQYF

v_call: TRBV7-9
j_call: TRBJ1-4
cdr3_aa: CASSYRDTGFHEKLFF

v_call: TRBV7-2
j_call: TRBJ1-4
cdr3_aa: CASSLVLDEKLFF

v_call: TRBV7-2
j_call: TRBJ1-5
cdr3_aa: CASSLVSNQPQHF

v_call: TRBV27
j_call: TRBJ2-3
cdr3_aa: CASSSPSGGTDTQYF

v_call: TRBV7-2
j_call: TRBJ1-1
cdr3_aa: CASQGMGGWTEAFF

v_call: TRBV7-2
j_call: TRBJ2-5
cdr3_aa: CASSLVLHRQETQYF

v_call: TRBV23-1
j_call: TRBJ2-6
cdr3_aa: CASRPGRYYSGANVLTF

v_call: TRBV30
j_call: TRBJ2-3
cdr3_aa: CAWSYGSGADTQYF

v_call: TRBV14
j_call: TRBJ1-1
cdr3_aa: CARPGSQYTEAFF

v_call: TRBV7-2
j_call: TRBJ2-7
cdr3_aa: CASSEHYEQYF